A single sample gave rise to the 15 T cell receptor beta chains below, sequenced in a study of graft-versus-host responses after intestinal transplantation. Clones were sequenced by immunoSEQ multiplex PCR, and TCRdb holds only the in-frame ones, with some missing. The sample holds over 100,000 clones, 90% to 95% seen once. No antigen is known for these receptors. Sequenced here: unstimulated CD8+ T cells sorted from spleen or lymph node cells, sampled before transplant. The receptors come from a human donor who was the organ donor for an intestinal transplant.

The chain combines TRBV19 with TRBJ2-5, with TRBD2 matching 7 bases. With V trimmed by 6 bases and J by 5 bases, 0 bases remained unmatched. This CDR3 is built from 11 residues. Germline loops: CDR1 LNHDA, CDR2 SQIVND (reference sequence). The DNA of the CDR3 is TGTGCCAGTAGGGGAGGGGAGACCCAGTACTTC. This codes for CASRGGETQYF.

The chain links TRBV27 to TRBJ1-2; D gene unclear. With 4 bases removed from V and 2 bases from J, the gap between germline ends came to 17 bases. The germline V gene has CDR1 MNHEY and CDR2 SMNVEV (reference sequence). There are 16 residues in the CDR3. The CDR3 loop is CASSSYPDVLNYGYTF. In DNA, the CDR3 is TGTGCCAGCAGTTCTTACCCGGACGTTTTAAACTATGGCTACACCTTC.

The genes are TRBV5-6 and TRBJ2-1; D is perhaps TRBD1 or TRBD2 (5 bases each). CDR1 and CDR2 (germline): SGHDT, YYEEEE. CDR3 size: 16 residues. V was shortened by 0 bases and J by 1 base, with 11 bases between the two germline ends. This CDR3 reads CASSLDPGLSYNEQFF. CDR3 sequence (DNA): TGTGCCAGCAGCTTGGATCCGGGGCTATCCTACAATGAGCAGTTCTTC. The entire variable domain, with the rest obtained from reference TRBV5-6 and TRBJ2-1, is as follows: DAGVTQSPTHLIKTRGQQVTLRCSPKSGHDTVSWYQQALGQGPQFIFQYYEEEERQRGNFPDRFSGHQFPNYSSELNVNALLLGDSALYLCASSLDPGLSYNEQFFGPGTRLTVL.

The rearrangement links TRBV23-1 to TRBJ1-3; no firm D call. TRBV23-1 has ORF status, its function being uncertain. Between the trimmed V and J ends, which lost 3 bases and 2 bases, there was a span of 14 bases. The length of the CDR3 is 16 residues. CDR3 residues: CASSQFGGSAGNTIYF. CDR3 nucleotide sequence: TGCGCCAGCAGTCAGTTCGGAGGTTCAGCTGGAAACACCATATATTTT.

V gene TRBV4-3 combines with J gene TRBJ2-7, with D maybe TRBD2 (6 bases). Germline V lookup: CDR1 LGHNA, CDR2 YSLEER. Trimming pared 1 base from V and 0 bases from J, leaving 10 bases between. The CDR3 is 15 residues long. The CDR3 DNA reads as TGCGCCAGCAGCCAAGTACGGGGGAGCTCCTACGAGCAGTACTTC. Its protein product is CASSQVRGSSYEQYF.

This chain uses TRBV9 with TRBJ1-5; TRBD1 agrees at 9 bases. Germline lookup yields CDR1 SGDLS and CDR2 YYNGEE. The CDR3 totals 15 residues. V was pared by 3 bases and J by 6 bases, with 7 bases of the junction left unmatched. CDR3 sequence reads: CASSAGTGSSQPQHF. CDR3 nucleotides: TGTGCCAGCAGCGCCGGGACAGGGAGTAGTCAGCCCCAGCATTTT.

This chain links TRBV9 with TRBJ2-3; TRBD1 aligns across 8 bases. V lost 2 bases and J lost 2; bases outside the gene matches: 4. The germline V gene encodes CDR1 SGDLS and CDR2 YYNGEE. CDR3 length equals 15 residues. In nucleotides, the CDR3 is TGTGCCAGCAGCGTCGGACAGGGCCTCACAGATACGCAGTATTTT. Residues: CASSVGQGLTDTQYF.

This clone showed up just once. The V and J genes are TRBV30 and TRBJ1-1; D unresolved. In germline, CDR1 is GTSNPN, CDR2 SVGIG (reference sequence). The CDR3 has 13 residues. V gave up 4 bases and J gave up 0 bases, with 9 bases separating them. The CDR3 is CAWTRTVNTEAFF. CDR3 bases: TGTGCCTGGACCCGAACAGTGAACACTGAAGCTTTCTTT. Supplemented by reference TRBV30 and TRBJ1-1, the full variable domain reads SQTIHQWPATLVQPVGSPLSLECTVEGTSNPNLYWYRQAAGRGLQLLFYSVGIGQISSEVPQNLSASRPQDRQFILSSKKLLLSDSGFYLCAWTRTVNTEAFFGQGTRLTVV.

The rearrangement uses TRBV10-2 and TRBJ2-5; TRBD2 agrees at 8 bases. CDR1 and CDR2 from the germline V gene are WSHSY and SAAADI. Trimming at V came to 2 bases and at J to 3 bases, leaving 8 bases not matched to a gene. The CDR3 totals 16 residues. The CDR3 reads CASSEPYERGKETQYF. The DNA for the CDR3 is TGCGCCAGCAGTGAGCCATACGAGCGGGGGAAAGAGACCCAGTACTTC.

This clone was recorded once. V and J are TRBV7-6 and TRBJ2-3; TRBD2 might be the D (5 bases). The CDR3 length is 17 residues. Germline V gives CDR1 SGHVS, CDR2 FNYEAQ. Trimming left V 1 base short and J 1 base short, with 15 bases between. The CDR3 sequence is CASSLDVVGVGTDTQYF. The CDR3 DNA is TGTGCCAGCAGCTTAGATGTTGTGGGAGTTGGCACAGATACGCAGTATTTT. The complete variable domain, with remaining parts taken from reference TRBV7-6 and TRBJ2-3, reads GAGVSQSPRYKVTKRGQDVALRCDPISGHVSLYWYRQALGQGPEFLTYFNYEAQQDKSGLPNDRFSAERPEGSISTLTIQRTEQRDSAMYRCASSLDVVGVGTDTQYFGPGTRLTVL.

This clone came up once. The V call is TRBV27, the J call TRBJ2-1; perhaps TRBD2 as D (5 bases). Per the germline V gene, CDR1 is MNHEY and CDR2 is SMNVEV (reference sequence). The CDR3 length is 11 residues. V gave up 4 bases and J gave up 12 bases, with 10 bases separating them. The DNA for the CDR3 is TGTGCCAGCAGTTCCCCAGGAGGGCAGTTCTTC. This gives the protein CASSSPGGQFF.

This clone was seen more than once but under ten times. V gene TRBV5-3 combines with J gene TRBJ2-7; 15 bases align to TRBD2. TRBV5-3 is placed among ORFs of uncertain function. The CDR3 extends over 18 amino acids. Trimming took 0 bases from V and 2 from J; bases not matched to a gene: 6. The CDR3 coding sequence is TGTGCCAGAAGCTTGGGGGGACTAGCGGGAGGTTATCCCTACGAGCAGTACTTC. It translates to CARSLGGLAGGYPYEQYF.

The V and J genes are TRBV11-2 and TRBJ2-5; tentative D call: TRBD2 (6 bases). In germline, CDR1 is SGHAT, CDR2 FQNNGV. V lost 1 base and J 5 bases, leaving 14 bases between the germline ends. CDR3 length equals 15 residues. The CDR3 sequence is CASSLGEVAGETQYF. The CDR3 coding sequence is TGTGCCAGCAGCTTAGGGGAGGTTGCGGGGGAGACCCAGTACTTC.

The genes are TRBV30 and TRBJ2-2; either TRBD1 or TRBD2 may fit D (7 bases each). Trimming shortened V by 8 bases and J by 4 bases, and 20 bases separated the two germline ends. Germline V gives CDR1 GTSNPN, CDR2 SVGIG (reference sequence). There are 15 residues in the CDR3. CDR3 bases: TGTGCCCGGGAGGCCGGGACAGTGGGCACCGGGGAGCTGTTTTTT. Residues: CAREAGTVGTGELFF.

The V and J genes are TRBV12-2 and TRBJ1-5; TRBD1 reflects the table's D call only, with no check against the DNA. TRBV12-2 is assigned pseudogene status. The CDR3 extends over 18 amino acids. The CDR3 DNA is TGTGCAAGTCTTACCTCCGGGACAGTGGATTTTTGGAATCAGCCCCAGCATTTT. It encodes CASLTSGTVDFWNQPQHF.